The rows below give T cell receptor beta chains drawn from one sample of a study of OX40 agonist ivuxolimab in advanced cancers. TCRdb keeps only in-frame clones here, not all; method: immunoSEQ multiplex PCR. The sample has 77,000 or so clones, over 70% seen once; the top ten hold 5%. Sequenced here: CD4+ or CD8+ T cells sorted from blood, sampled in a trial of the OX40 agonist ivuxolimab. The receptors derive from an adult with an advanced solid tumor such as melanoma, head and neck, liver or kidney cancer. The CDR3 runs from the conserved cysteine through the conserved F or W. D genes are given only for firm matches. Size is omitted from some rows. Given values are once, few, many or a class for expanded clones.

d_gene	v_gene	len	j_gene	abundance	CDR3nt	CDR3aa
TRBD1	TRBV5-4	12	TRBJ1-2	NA	TGTGCCAGCAGCATGAGGGGACAGACAGACACCTTC	CASSMRGQTDTF
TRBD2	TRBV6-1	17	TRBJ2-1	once	TGTGCCAGCAGTGAAGGGACTAGCGGGCGACCTGGGAATGAGCAGTTCTTC	CASSEGTSGRPGNEQFF
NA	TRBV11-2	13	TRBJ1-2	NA	TGTGCCAGCAGCTTAGGGGGGCCGGCCGGCTACACCTTC	CASSLGGPAGYTF
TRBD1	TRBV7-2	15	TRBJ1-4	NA	TGTGCCAGCAGCAACCCGGGACAGGCGGCTGAAAAACTGTTTTTT	CASSNPGQAAEKLFF
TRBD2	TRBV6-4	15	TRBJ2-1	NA	TGTGCCAGCAGTCTTACTAGCGGATCCTACAATGAGCAGTTCTTC	CASSLTSGSYNEQFF
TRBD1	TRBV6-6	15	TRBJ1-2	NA	TGTGCCAGCAGTTGGGGACAGGGGGCTAACTATGGCTACACCTTC	CASSWGQGANYGYTF
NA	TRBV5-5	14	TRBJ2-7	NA	TGTGCCAGCAGTTGGGTACAGGGCAACTACGAGCAGTACTTC	CASSWVQGNYEQYF
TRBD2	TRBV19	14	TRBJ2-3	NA	TGTGCCAGTAGTGCTAGCGGGGGCACAGATACGCAGTATTTT	CASSASGGTDTQYF
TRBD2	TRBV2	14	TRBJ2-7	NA	TGTGCCAGCAGTGAAACTAGCGGGGGTTACGAGCAGTACTTC	CASSETSGGYEQYF
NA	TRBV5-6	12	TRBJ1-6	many	TGTGCCAGCAGCCGTAGCAATTCACCCCTCCACTTT	CASSRSNSPLHF
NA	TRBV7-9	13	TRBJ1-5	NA	TGTGCCAGCAGCCCGTATAGCAATCAGCCCCAGCATTTT	CASSPYSNQPQHF
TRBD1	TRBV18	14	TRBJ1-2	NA	TGTGCCAGCTCTCTACAGGGGTTTAGCTATGGCTACACCTTC	CASSLQGFSYGYTF
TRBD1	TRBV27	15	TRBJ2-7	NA	TGTGCCAGCAAAAAGAGGGGACAGCCGGAGTACGAGCAGTACTTC	CASKKRGQPEYEQYF
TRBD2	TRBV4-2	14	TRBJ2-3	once	TGTGCCAGCAGCGACGGGGGGTCCACAGATACGCAGTATTTT	CASSDGGSTDTQYF
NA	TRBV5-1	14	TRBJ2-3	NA	TGCGCCAGCAGCCCCGGACAGCCTTCAGATACGCAGTATTTT	CASSPGQPSDTQYF
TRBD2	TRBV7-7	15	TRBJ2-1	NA	TGTGCCAGCAGCTTACCGGGACTAGTATACAATGAGCAGTTCTTC	CASSLPGLVYNEQFF
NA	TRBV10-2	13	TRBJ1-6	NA	TGCGCCAGCAGTGAGCAGGATAATTCACCCCTCCACTTT	CASSEQDNSPLHF
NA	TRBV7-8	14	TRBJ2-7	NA	TGTGCCAGCAGCTTACGGGCAGGGCCCTACGAGCAGTACTTC	CASSLRAGPYEQYF
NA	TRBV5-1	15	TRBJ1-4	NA	TGCGCCAGCAGCCCCGAAGGAGGGCGGCACGAAAAACTGTTTTTT	CASSPEGGRHEKLFF
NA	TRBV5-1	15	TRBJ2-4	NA	TGCGCCAGCAGCTTGGCCATTTCGGGGGGCAACATTCAGTACTTC	CASSLAISGGNIQYF
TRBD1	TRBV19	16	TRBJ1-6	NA	TGTGCCTCTAAACCTTCGGCAGGGGGGAATAATTCACCCCTCCACTTT	CASKPSAGGNNSPLHF
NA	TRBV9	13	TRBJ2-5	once	TGTGCCAGCAGCGGGAGGTCTCAAGAGACCCAGTACTTC	CASSGRSQETQYF
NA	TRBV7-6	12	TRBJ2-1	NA	TGTGCCAGCAGCTTAGGACGGAAGGAGCAGTTCTTC	CASSLGRKEQFF
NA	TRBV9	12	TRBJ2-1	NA	TGTGCCAGCAGCGTAGTCGAGGGGGAGCAGTTCTTC	CASSVVEGEQFF
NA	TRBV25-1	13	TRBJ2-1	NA	TGTGCCAGCAGTAGAGGTGGGGCTATTGAGCAGTTCTTC	CASSRGGAIEQFF
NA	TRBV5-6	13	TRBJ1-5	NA	TGTGCCAGCAGTCCTTGGGGTAATCAGCCCCGGCATTTT	CASSPWGNQPRHF
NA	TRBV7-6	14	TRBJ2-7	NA	TGTGCCAGCAGCTTTGCAGGGGTTAACTACGAGCAGTACTTC	CASSFAGVNYEQYF
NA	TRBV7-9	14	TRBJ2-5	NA	TGTGCCAGCAGCTTATTCGGGGCTCAAGAGACCCAGTACTTC	CASSLFGAQETQYF
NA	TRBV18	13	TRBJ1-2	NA	TGTGCCAGTCTCGAGGGGGAGAACTATGGCTACACCTTC	CASLEGENYGYTF
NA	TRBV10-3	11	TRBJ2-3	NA	TGTGCCATCAGTGAGGGGGGTACGCAGTATTTT	CAISEGGTQYF
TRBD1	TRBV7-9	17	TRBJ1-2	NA	TGTGCCAGCAGCTTAAGACAGGGCGATGTCATGGACTATGGCTACACCTTC	CASSLRQGDVMDYGYTF
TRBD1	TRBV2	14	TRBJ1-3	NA	TGTGCCAGCAGTGAACAGGGGGCTGGAAACACCATATATTTT	CASSEQGAGNTIYF
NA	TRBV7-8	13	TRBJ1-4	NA	TGTGCCAGCAGCTTAGATGTAAATGAAAAACTGTTTTTT	CASSLDVNEKLFF
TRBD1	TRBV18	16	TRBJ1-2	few	TGTGCCAGCTCCCCCGGGACAGGGGGGGCTAACTATGGCTACACCTTC	CASSPGTGGANYGYTF
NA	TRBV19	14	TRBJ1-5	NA	TGTGCCATCTCGGACACCTATAGCAATCAGCCCCAGCATTTT	CAISDTYSNQPQHF
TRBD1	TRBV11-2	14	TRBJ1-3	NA	TGTGCCAGCAGCTTAGGACAGGGCGGAAACACCATATATTTT	CASSLGQGGNTIYF
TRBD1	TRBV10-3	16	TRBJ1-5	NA	TGTGCCATCAGTGAGTCGTTGGACAGGGAGGATCAGCCCCAGCATTTT	CAISESLDREDQPQHF
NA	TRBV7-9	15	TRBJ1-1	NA	TGTGCCAGCAGCTCCAGATACAACATGAACACTGAAGCTTTCTTT	CASSSRYNMNTEAFF
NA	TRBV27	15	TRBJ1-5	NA	TGTGCCAGCAGTAAACGAGGGGAGGGGCGGCAGCCCCAGCATTTT	CASSKRGEGRQPQHF
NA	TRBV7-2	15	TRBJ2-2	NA	TGTGCCAGCAGCTCCGGACAGCCCAACACCGGGGAGCTGTTTTTT	CASSSGQPNTGELFF
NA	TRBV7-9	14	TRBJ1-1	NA	TGTGCCAGCAGCTTAGATCTGGGACGGGGTGAAGCTTTCTTT	CASSLDLGRGEAFF
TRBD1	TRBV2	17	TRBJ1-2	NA	TGTGCCAGCAGTGGCCTAGGTGCGGGACAGGAAAACTATGGCTACACCTTC	CASSGLGAGQENYGYTF
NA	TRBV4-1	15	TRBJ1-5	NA	TGCGCCAGCAGCCAAGGAGGGGGGAGGCGTCAGCCCCAGCATTTT	CASSQGGGRRQPQHF
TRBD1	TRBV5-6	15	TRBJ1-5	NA	TGTGCCAGCAGCTTGGGAGGGGGCGTAGATCAGCCCCAGCATTTT	CASSLGGGVDQPQHF
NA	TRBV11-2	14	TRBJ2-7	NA	TGTGCCAGCAGCTTAGAAAGAACCGGGGTCGAGCAGTACTTC	CASSLERTGVEQYF
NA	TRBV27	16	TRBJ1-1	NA	TGTGCCAGCAGCCCCCGGGTTGGCGGCGGGCCCACTGAAGCTTTCTTT	CASSPRVGGGPTEAFF
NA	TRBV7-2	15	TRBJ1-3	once	TGTGCCAGCAGCTTTTCCTCGTTCTCTGGAAACACCATATATTTT	CASSFSSFSGNTIYF
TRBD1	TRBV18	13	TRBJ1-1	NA	TGTGCCAGCTCGGAGGGACAGCTCGGTGGAGCTTTCTTT	CASSEGQLGGAFF
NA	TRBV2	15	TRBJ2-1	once	TGTGCCAGCAGTGAGAAGCTAGCCGTTGACAATGAGCAGTTCTTC	CASSEKLAVDNEQFF
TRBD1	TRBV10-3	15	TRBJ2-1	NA	TGTGCCATCAGTGGGGGACAGGATTTTATTAATGAGCAGTTCTTC	CAISGGQDFINEQFF